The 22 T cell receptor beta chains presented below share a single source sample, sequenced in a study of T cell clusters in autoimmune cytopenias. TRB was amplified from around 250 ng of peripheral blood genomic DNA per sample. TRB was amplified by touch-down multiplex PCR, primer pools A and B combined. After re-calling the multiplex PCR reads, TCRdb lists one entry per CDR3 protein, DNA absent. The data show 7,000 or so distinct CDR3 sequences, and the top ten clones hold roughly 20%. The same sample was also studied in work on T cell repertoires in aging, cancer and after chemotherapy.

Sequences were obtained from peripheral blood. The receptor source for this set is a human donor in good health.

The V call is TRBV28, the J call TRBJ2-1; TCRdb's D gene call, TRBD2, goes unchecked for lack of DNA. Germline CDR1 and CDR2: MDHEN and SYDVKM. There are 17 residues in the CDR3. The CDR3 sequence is CASSGLAGSLSYNEQFF. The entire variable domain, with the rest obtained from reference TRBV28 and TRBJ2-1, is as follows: DVKVTQSSRYLVKRTGEKVFLECVQDMDHENMFWYRQDPGLGLRLIYFSYDVKMKEKGDIPEGYSVSREKKERFSLILESASTNQTSMYLCASSGLAGSLSYNEQFFGPGTRLTVL.

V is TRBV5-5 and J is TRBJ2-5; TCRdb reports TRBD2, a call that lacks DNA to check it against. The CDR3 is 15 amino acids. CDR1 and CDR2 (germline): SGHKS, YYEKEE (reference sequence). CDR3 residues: CASSGTSGAQETQYF.

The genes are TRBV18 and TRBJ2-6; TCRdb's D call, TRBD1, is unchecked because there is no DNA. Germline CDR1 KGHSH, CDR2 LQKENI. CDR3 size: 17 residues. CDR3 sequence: CASSPPGTGAGANVLTF. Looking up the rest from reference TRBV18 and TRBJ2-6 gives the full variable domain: NAGVMQNPRHLVRRRGQEARLRCSPMKGHSHVYWYRQLPEEGLKFMVYLQKENIIDESGMPKERFSAEFPKEGPSILRIQQVVRGDSAAYFCASSPPGTGAGANVLTFGAGSRLTVL.

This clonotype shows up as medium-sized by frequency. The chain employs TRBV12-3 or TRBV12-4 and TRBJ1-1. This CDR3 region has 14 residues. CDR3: CASSPRSDNTEAFF.

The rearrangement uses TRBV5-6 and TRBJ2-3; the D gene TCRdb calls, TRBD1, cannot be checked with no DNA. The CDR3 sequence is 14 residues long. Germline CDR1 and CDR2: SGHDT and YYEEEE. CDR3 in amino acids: CASSFGTGTDTQYF.

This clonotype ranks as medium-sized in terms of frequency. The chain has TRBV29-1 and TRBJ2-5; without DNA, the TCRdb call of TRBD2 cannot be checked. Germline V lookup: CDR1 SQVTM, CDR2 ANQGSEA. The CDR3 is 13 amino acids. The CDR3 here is CSVEDWAGETQYF.

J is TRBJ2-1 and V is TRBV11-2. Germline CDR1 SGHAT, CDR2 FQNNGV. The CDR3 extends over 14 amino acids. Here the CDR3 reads CASSPRVPYNEQFF.

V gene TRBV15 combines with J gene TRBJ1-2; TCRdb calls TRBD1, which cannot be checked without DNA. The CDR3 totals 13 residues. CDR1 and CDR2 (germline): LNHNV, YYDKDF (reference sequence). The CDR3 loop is CATSISGQTGYTF.

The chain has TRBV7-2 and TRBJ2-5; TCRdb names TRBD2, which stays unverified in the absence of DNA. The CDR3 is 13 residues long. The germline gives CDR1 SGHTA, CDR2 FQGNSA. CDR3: CASSLGLQETQYF.

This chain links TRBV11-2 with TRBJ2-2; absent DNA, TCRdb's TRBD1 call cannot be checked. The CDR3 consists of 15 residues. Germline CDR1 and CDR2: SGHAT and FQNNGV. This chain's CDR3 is CASSQGTTRAGELFF.

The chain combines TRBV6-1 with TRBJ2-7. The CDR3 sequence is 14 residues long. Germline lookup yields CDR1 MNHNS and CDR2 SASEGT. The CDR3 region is CASSEVWVVYEQYF.

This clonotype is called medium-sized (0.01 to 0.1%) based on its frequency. The CDR3 sequence: CATRPGTGNTIYF. This chain uses TRBV15 with TRBJ1-3; the TCRdb D gene call, TRBD1, has no DNA to confirm it. CDR3 length equals 13 residues. Germline V gene data show CDR1 as LNHNV and CDR2 as YYDKDF (reference sequence). Looking up the rest from reference TRBV15 and TRBJ1-3 gives the full variable domain: DAMVIQNPRYQVTQFGKPVTLSCSQTLNHNVMYWYQQKSSQAPKLLFHYYDKDFNNEADTPDNFQSRRPNTSFCFLDIRSPGLGDTAMYLCATRPGTGNTIYFGEGSWLTVV.

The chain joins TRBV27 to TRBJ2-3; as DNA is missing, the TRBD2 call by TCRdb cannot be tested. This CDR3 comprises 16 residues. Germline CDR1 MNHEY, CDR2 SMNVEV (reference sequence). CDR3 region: CASSHRLAGGGDTQYF.

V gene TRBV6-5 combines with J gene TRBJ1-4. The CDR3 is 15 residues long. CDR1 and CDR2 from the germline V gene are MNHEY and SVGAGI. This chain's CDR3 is CASSYSEGRKEKLFF.

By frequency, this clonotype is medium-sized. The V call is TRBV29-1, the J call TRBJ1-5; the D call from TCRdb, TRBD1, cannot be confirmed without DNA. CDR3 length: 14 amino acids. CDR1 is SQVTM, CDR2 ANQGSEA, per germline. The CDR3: CSATQGRGGQPQHF.

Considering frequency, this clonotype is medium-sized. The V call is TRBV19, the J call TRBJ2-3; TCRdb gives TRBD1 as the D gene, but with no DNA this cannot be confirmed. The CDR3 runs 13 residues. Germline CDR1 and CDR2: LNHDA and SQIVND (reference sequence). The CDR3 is CASSIQGTDTQYF.

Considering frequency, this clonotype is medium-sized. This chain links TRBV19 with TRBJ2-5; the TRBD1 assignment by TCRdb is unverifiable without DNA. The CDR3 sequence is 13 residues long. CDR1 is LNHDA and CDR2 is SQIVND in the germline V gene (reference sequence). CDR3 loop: CASTQGVGETQYF.

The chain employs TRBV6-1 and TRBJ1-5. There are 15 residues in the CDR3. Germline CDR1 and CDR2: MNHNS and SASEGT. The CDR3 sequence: CASSEAIYGSQPQHF.

The CDR3 spells CASSRIGGGAETQYF. This chain joins TRBV5-6 and TRBJ2-5; the D call from TCRdb, TRBD2, cannot be confirmed without DNA. CDR1 and CDR2 (germline): SGHDT, YYEEEE. The CDR3 is 15 residues long.

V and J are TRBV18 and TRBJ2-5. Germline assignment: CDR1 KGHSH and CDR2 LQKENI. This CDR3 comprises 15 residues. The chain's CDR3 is CASSPPGRAQETQYF.

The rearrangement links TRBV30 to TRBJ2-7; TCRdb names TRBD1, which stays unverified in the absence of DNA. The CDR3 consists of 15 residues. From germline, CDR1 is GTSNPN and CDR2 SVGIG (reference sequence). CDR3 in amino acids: CAWSPGGATYYEQYF.

The CDR3 spells CASSDGRGRGWNEQFF. The rearrangement joins TRBV6-4 to TRBJ2-1; TCRdb calls TRBD1, which cannot be checked without DNA. The length of the CDR3 is 16 residues. The germline V gene encodes CDR1 MRHNA and CDR2 SNTAGT.